The 27 T cell receptor beta chains below were found in one sample sequenced in a study of blood T cell repertoires in COVID-19. This table comes from immunoSEQ multiplex PCR, and its TCRdb copy is limited to in-frame clones, with some not included. Found here are 150,000 or so clones, roughly four fifths of them singletons; the top ten hold approximately 18%. Sequences were obtained from peripheral blood. The receptors here all came from an elderly woman with acute or convalescent COVID-19.

The chain employs TRBV19 and TRBJ1-4; D is possibly TRBD1 (5 bases). Germline V lookup: CDR1 LNHDA, CDR2 SQIVND (reference sequence). The CDR3 covers 14 residues. V was clipped by 3 bases and J by 7 bases, with 12 bases between them. The CDR3, as DNA: TGTGCCAGTAGTATTAATGGGGCGACTGAAAAACTGTTTTTT. This codes for CASSINGATEKLFF.

The CDR3 reads CASSLREGYEKLFF. The CDR3 DNA sequence: TGTGCCAGCAGCCTCAGGGAAGGTTATGAAAAACTGTTTTTT. The J gene is TRBJ1-4, the V gene TRBV5-6; possibly TRBD1 for D (5 bases). Trimming took off 4 bases at V and 6 bases at J, with 13 bases between the two ends. The CDR3 totals 14 residues. Germline values: CDR1 SGHDT, CDR2 YYEEEE. Complete variable domain (other parts from reference TRBV5-6 and TRBJ1-4): DAGVTQSPTHLIKTRGQQVTLRCSPKSGHDTVSWYQQALGQGPQFIFQYYEEEERQRGNFPDRFSGHQFPNYSSELNVNALLLGDSALYLCASSLREGYEKLFFGSGTQLSVL.

The chain joins TRBV6-1 to TRBJ2-1; 8 bases line up with TRBD2. The V segment lost 4 bases and the J segment 0 bases; nucleotides outside the gene matches: 5. In germline, CDR1 is MNHNS, CDR2 SASEGT. There are 16 residues in the CDR3. CDR3 nucleotide sequence: TGTGCCAGCAGTGTAGAGCGGGAGAGCTCCTACAATGAGCAGTTCTTC. It translates to CASSVERESSYNEQFF.

The rearrangement uses TRBV2 and TRBJ2-2; D is possibly TRBD2 (6 bases). The CDR3 has 14 amino acids. The germline V gene encodes CDR1 SNHLY and CDR2 FYNNEI. With 1 base removed from V and 6 bases from J, the gap between germline ends came to 9 bases. The CDR3 is CASSEVGEAGELFF. CDR3 DNA sequence: TGTGCCAGCAGTGAAGTAGGGGAGGCCGGGGAGCTGTTTTTT.

CDR3 in amino acids: CASSYFFTDRAGAGNQPQHF. DNA for the CDR3: TGTGCCAGCAGTTACTTTTTTACGGACAGGGCCGGGGCGGGCAATCAGCCCCAGCATTTT. This chain uses TRBV6-2 or TRBV6-3 with TRBJ1-5; TRBD1 aligns across 8 bases. The J segment lost 2 bases and the V segment lost 1 base, leaving 16 bases of the junction unmatched. Germline values: CDR1 MNHEY, CDR2 SVGEGT. The CDR3 is 20 residues long.

The chain recombines TRBV3-1 (or the pseudogene TRBV3-2) with TRBJ1-1; unclear D gene. This CDR3 contains 15 residues. Germline V lookup: CDR1 LGHDT, CDR2 YNNKEL (reference sequence). Between the trimmed V and J ends, which lost 0 bases and 0 bases, there was a span of 8 bases. CDR3 loop: CASSQDTQLNTEAFF. CDR3 coding DNA: TGTGCCAGCAGCCAAGATACACAGCTGAACACTGAAGCTTTCTTT.

The V call is TRBV6-6, the J call TRBJ1-2; 8 bases match TRBD1. V was pared by 2 bases and J by 5 bases, with 10 bases of the junction left unmatched. The CDR3 runs to 16 residues. Germline-derived CDR1 and CDR2 are MNHNY and SVGAGI (reference sequence). CDR3: CASSYLGTGQGYGYTF. In DNA, the CDR3 is TGTGCCAGCAGTTACCTCGGGACAGGACAAGGTTATGGCTACACCTTC.

In the case of this clone: Other nucleotide sequences from this sample produce the same CDR3. This chain connects TRBV5-1 to TRBJ2-2; 7 nucleotides align to TRBD1. The ends lost 0 bases at V and 2 bases at J; junction bases unmatched: 7. CDR1 is SGHRS, CDR2 YFSETQ, per germline. The CDR3 has 17 amino acids. In DNA, the CDR3 is TGCGCCAGCAGCTTGGTATCAGGGGGAAGTAACACCGGGGAGCTGTTTTTT. This sequence encodes CASSLVSGGSNTGELFF.

This clone occurred once. The chain has TRBV4-2 and TRBJ2-7, with D perhaps matching TRBD1 (6 bases). Germline CDR1 LGHNA, CDR2 YNFKEQ. The V and J ends lost 0 bases and 3 bases respectively, with 12 bases between them. The CDR3 is 15 amino acids. CDR3 DNA: TGTGCCAGCAGCCAAGAGTTGGACAGTCGCTACGAGCAGTACTTC. This sequence encodes CASSQELDSRYEQYF.

There are a few counts of this clone. V gene TRBV5-1 combines with J gene TRBJ1-6, with 7 bases matching TRBD1. Germline trimming cut 4 bases from V and 4 bases from J; bases unmatched to any gene: 8. The CDR3 consists of 16 residues. Germline V lookup: CDR1 SGHRS, CDR2 YFSETQ. CDR3 in amino acids: CASSGETGNYNSPLHF. The CDR3 bases are TGCGCCAGCAGCGGGGAGACAGGGAATTATAATTCACCCCTCCACTTT.

The rearrangement links TRBV6-6 to TRBJ2-7; tentatively, D is TRBD1 (6 bases). Trimming removed 7 bases at V and 1 base at J, with 11 bases between. Germline V lookup: CDR1 MNHNY, CDR2 SVGAGI (reference sequence). This CDR3 region has 13 residues. In DNA, the CDR3 is TGTGCCAGCAAACAAACAGGGTCCTACGAGCAGTACTTC. It encodes CASKQTGSYEQYF.

V and J are TRBV5-4 and TRBJ2-3; a weak D match, TRBD2 (6 bases). The CDR3 is made up of 14 amino acids. CDR1 and CDR2 from the germline V gene are SGHNT and YYREEE (reference sequence). Trimming cost V 4 bases and J 9 bases, with 18 bases left between them. The DNA of the CDR3 is TGTGCCAGCAGCAGAAGGACCCACCGGGAGACGCAGTATTTT. This gives the protein CASSRRTHRETQYF.

The CDR3 sequence is CASSPAGANTGELFF. CDR3 coding DNA: TGTGCCAGCAGCCCGGCGGGAGCTAACACCGGGGAGCTGTTTTTT. This chain links TRBV5-4 with TRBJ2-2; 7 bases are a match to TRBD2. CDR1 and CDR2 from the germline V gene are SGHNT and YYREEE (reference sequence). Trimming removed 4 bases from V and 2 bases from J; junction bases left unmatched: 5. The CDR3 consists of 15 residues.

This chain connects TRBV23-1 to TRBJ1-6; 8 nucleotides line up with TRBD1. TRBV23-1 is reported as an ORF; its role is uncertain. J lost 8 bases, V lost 3 bases, and 9 bases had no gene match. The length of the CDR3 is 16 residues. This chain's CDR3 is CASSHQSGGKDSPLHF. The CDR3 nucleotides are TGCGCCAGCAGTCATCAATCAGGGGGCAAGGATTCACCCCTCCACTTT.

This chain connects TRBV14 to TRBJ2-7; a weak D match, TRBD1 (5 bases). Germline V CDR1 and CDR2: SGHDN, FVKESK. The CDR3 is made up of 12 amino acids. V shed 4 bases and J shed 4 bases, with 8 bases lying between them. The CDR3 loop reads CASSRHRYEQYF. The CDR3 region has the DNA TGTGCCAGCAGCCGTCACAGGTACGAGCAGTACTTC.

The chain has TRBV5-1 and TRBJ1-4; 9 bases fit TRBD1. Germline trimming cut 0 bases from V and 0 bases from J; bases unmatched to any gene: 6. CDR1 is SGHRS and CDR2 is YFSETQ in the germline V gene. The CDR3 is 18 amino acids. The CDR3 spells CASSLGTGARTTNEKLFF. In DNA form, the CDR3 reads TGCGCCAGCAGCTTGGGGACAGGGGCGCGGACAACTAATGAAAAACTGTTTTTT.

V usage is TRBV3-1 (or the pseudogene TRBV3-2) and J usage is TRBJ2-1; TRBD2 aligns across 11 bases. Unmatched junction bases numbered 5, after V lost 0 bases and J lost 4 bases. Germline CDR1 is LGHDT and CDR2 is YNNKEL (reference sequence). The CDR3 consists of 17 residues. The CDR3 here is CASSQDGGTSGYNEQFF. CDR3 bases: TGTGCCAGCAGCCAAGACGGGGGGACTAGCGGATACAATGAGCAGTTCTTC.

This clone was recorded only once. V and J are TRBV15 and TRBJ2-2, with a weak D call TRBD2 (7 bases). The V and J ends lost 1 base and 3 bases respectively, with 12 bases between them. The CDR3 runs to 16 residues. Germline CDR1 LNHNV, CDR2 YYDKDF (reference sequence). The CDR3 DNA is TGTGCCACCAGCAGAGTAAGGGGGGGTGACACCGGGGAGCTGTTTTTT. This encodes CATSRVRGGDTGELFF.

V is TRBV15 and J is TRBJ1-5, with a tentative D call TRBD1 (6 bases). The V gene lost 5 bases and the J gene lost 4 bases, with 12 bases spanning the gap. CDR1 is LNHNV and CDR2 is YYDKDF in the germline V gene (reference sequence). The CDR3 spans 14 residues. The CDR3 spells CATSSGTPNQPQHF. Written as DNA, the CDR3 is TGTGCCACCAGCTCCGGGACACCTAATCAGCCCCAGCATTTT.

This clone was seen a single time. The V gene is TRBV19, the J gene TRBJ1-1; perhaps TRBD1 as D (6 bases). The germline CDR1 and CDR2 sequences are LNHDA and SQIVND (reference sequence). Trimming removed 7 bases at V and 4 bases at J, with 19 bases between. This CDR3 has 15 amino acids. The chain's CDR3 is CASTELMGGGTEAFF. The CDR3 region has the DNA TGTGCCAGTACCGAACTAATGGGAGGGGGCACTGAAGCTTTCTTT. Full variable domain (outside the CDR3, taken from reference TRBV19 and TRBJ1-1): DGGITQSPKYLFRKEGQNVTLSCEQNLNHDAMYWYRQDPGQGLRLIYYSQIVNDFQKGDIAEGYSVSREKKESFPLTVTSAQKNPTAFYLCASTELMGGGTEAFFGQGTRLTVV.

This clone was detected only once. The CDR3 region is CASKRTGVPSTDTQYF. The DNA of the CDR3 is TGTGCCAGTAAAAGGACGGGAGTCCCTAGCACAGATACGCAGTATTTT. The chain couples TRBV19 to TRBJ2-3; weak D call: TRBD2 (6 bases). This CDR3 is built from 16 residues. The germline V and J ends were trimmed by 7 bases and 0 bases, with 17 bases remaining between them. CDR1 and CDR2 from the germline V gene are LNHDA and SQIVND (reference sequence).

This clone was seen only once. The chain joins TRBV10-3 to TRBJ1-1; 7 bases agree with TRBD1. V lost 10 bases, J lost 1 base, and 9 bases stayed unmatched. Germline V lookup: CDR1 ENHRY, CDR2 SYGVKD. This CDR3 is 14 amino acids long. CDR3 residues: CASRGAARNTEAFF. CDR3 nucleotide sequence: TGTGCCAGCAGGGGGGCCGCCCGGAACACTGAAGCTTTCTTT.

The V call is TRBV6-4, the J call TRBJ2-1, with 10 bases that match TRBD2. J gave up 7 bases and V 6 bases, and 3 bases lay outside the gene matches. Germline values: CDR1 MRHNA, CDR2 SNTAGT. The CDR3 consists of 13 residues. CDR3: CASSLLAGNEQFF. The DNA for the CDR3 is TGTGCCAGCAGCCTACTAGCGGGGAATGAGCAGTTCTTC.

A few counts support this clone. V usage is TRBV6-5 and J usage is TRBJ1-1, with 7 nucleotides matching TRBD1. V lost 7 bases, J lost 5 bases, and 10 bases stayed unmatched. CDR3 length: 14 amino acids. CDR1 is MNHEY, CDR2 SVGAGI, per germline. The CDR3 sequence is CASTGQALNTEAFF. Here the CDR3 DNA reads TGTGCCAGCACCGGACAGGCCCTCAATACTGAAGCTTTCTTT.

This clone was picked up a small number of times. The chain recombines TRBV6-5 with TRBJ1-3; D perhaps matches TRBD1 (5 bases). Trimming pared 2 bases from V and 0 bases from J, leaving 8 bases between. The CDR3 runs 15 residues. The germline V gene has CDR1 MNHEY and CDR2 SVGAGI. The CDR3 nucleotides read TGTGCCAGCAGTTACCTTGGACACTCTGGAAACACCATATATTTT. Translation: CASSYLGHSGNTIYF.

V and J are TRBV7-9 and TRBJ1-5; D is undetermined. The CDR3 is made up of 14 amino acids. The V gene lost 5 bases and the J gene lost 5 bases, with 13 bases spanning the gap. Germline V gene lookup returns CDR1 SEHNR and CDR2 FQNEAQ (reference sequence). The CDR3 spells CASSPFGTHQPQHF. The CDR3 DNA follows: TGTGCCAGCAGCCCATTCGGTACCCATCAGCCCCAGCATTTT.

V usage is TRBV2 and J usage is TRBJ1-5, with TRBD1 as a possible D gene (5 bases). The CDR3 is made up of 15 amino acids. V dropped 5 bases and J dropped 3 bases, with 14 bases sitting between them. Per germline, CDR1 SNHLY and CDR2 FYNNEI. DNA for the CDR3: TGTGCCAGCAGTACGCAGGGACTCAACAATCAGCCCCAGCATTTT. It is translated as CASSTQGLNNQPQHF.